This T cell receptor (beta chain) was recovered during a study of cytomegalovirus exposure and HLA in healthy donors. This CDR3 comprises 13 residues. Germline V gene data show CDR1 as SNHLY and CDR2 as FYNNEI. Trimming stripped 7 bases from V and 8 bases from J, with 17 bases between. Primers: 60 Vbeta forward and 13 Jbeta reverse. Original handling: In a later analysis, around 10 million of some 80 million unique beta chains occurred in at least two donors. This table comes from immunoSEQ multiplex PCR, and its TCRdb copy is limited to in-frame clones, with some not included. V and J calls and clone size are copied from that table; D and trimming were computed from the DNA. Found here are some 130,000 clones, more than 75% of them singletons; the top ten hold roughly 2.3%.

The receptor was derived from a man aged 30 to 39 in good health and CMV-seronegative. The V call is TRBV2, the J call TRBJ1-2, with no clear D. The sequenced sample was PBMCs. Written as DNA, the CDR3 is TGTGCCAGCACCTACTACGCGTTGGAAGGCTACACCTTC. Translated, it gives CASTYYALEGYTF.